This T cell receptor (beta chain) appears in the sequencing data of a study of blood T cells in healthy people across ages. The V gene's germline CDR1 is LGHNA and CDR2 YNFKEQ. V lost 3 bases and J lost 6, with 27 bases in between. This CDR3 has 19 amino acids. Regarding this clonotype: Its antigen is currently unknown.

Study results and limitations: Per-million-T-cell TCR beta diversity fell roughly linearly with age.

For the second PCR, which ran for roughly 7 to 11 cycles, a sample-barcoded 5' primer and a J-beta primer mix were used. One entry per CDR3 protein, called by TCRdb with MiXCR from the 5' RACE reads. The sample consists of approximately 1.5 million distinct CDR3 sequences, roughly 43% of them appearing once. This TCR came from a woman under 30 in good health. Sequencing used blood. This chain uses TRBV4-2 with TRBJ2-1, with D possibly TRBD1 on 12 matching bases. The CDR3 is CASSQPGQGATSGSNEQFF. The CDR3 nucleotides read TGTGCCAGCAGCCAGCCGGGACAGGGGGCAACTAGCGGGAGCAATGAGCAGTTCTTC.